The clone carrying this T cell receptor beta chain was seen only once. This sample is part of a study of blood T cell repertoires in COVID-19. Study-level background: Material from acute and convalescent COVID-19 was sourced from the United States, Italy and Spain. In each case, the material was cDNA or gDNA derived from T cells, B-cell-depleted T cells, or PBMCs.

Original handling: Reference gene primer amplification yielded estimated nucleated cell counts. Generated by immunoSEQ multiplex PCR, the TCRdb table keeps only in-frame clones and is missing some. The D gene and trimming were derived from the DNA, and the V and J assignments and clone size from that table. The sample has about 140,000 clones, 70% to 80% seen once. There are 18 residues in the CDR3. Germline CDR1 LGHNA, CDR2 YSLEER. V was cut by 3 bases and J by 5 bases, with 22 bases left in between. The sequence derives from a woman older than 75 with active or convalescent COVID-19. This chain uses TRBV4-3 with TRBJ2-2, with D perhaps matching TRBD2 (6 bases). Sequenced material: peripheral blood. The CDR3 loop reads CASSQAPLNWGTTGELFF. For the CDR3, the DNA is TGCGCCAGCAGCCAGGCCCCCCTTAATTGGGGGACTACCGGGGAGCTGTTTTTT.